Following are 15 T cell receptor beta chains from one sample sequenced in a study of cytomegalovirus exposure and HLA in healthy donors (dated by TCRdb to between 2016 and 2019). The library was built by means of the immunoSEQ multiplex PCR assay. For the multiplex PCR, a mixture combining 60 forward primers for TCR Vbeta segments and 13 reverse primers for TCR Jbeta segments was used. Imported from immuneACCESS, the table was reduced by TCRdb to in-frame sequences with V and J called. These copies leave out some clones; in studies compared against another copy, an unresolved V gene accounts for under half, and the cause of the remainder is not known. The sample includes over 200,000 clones, with roughly 87% observed a single time. The ten largest clonotypes hold about 6% of the sample. The material sequenced was PBMCs. Receptors were obtained from a man aged 35-49 years in good health and CMV-seropositive.

The V and J genes are TRBV1 and TRBJ2-7; TRBD2 is taken as the D call from the table, unchecked against the DNA. TRBV1 counts as a pseudogene. The CDR3 covers 14 residues. This chain's CDR3 is CTSSPASWRAEQYV. In nucleotides, the CDR3 is TGCACCAGCAGCCCCGCGAGCTGGAGGGCCGAGCAGTACGTC.

V and J are TRBV20-1 and TRBJ2-5, with unresolved D. Germline values: CDR1 DFQATT, CDR2 SNEGSKA (reference sequence). The CDR3 runs to 11 residues. Trimming left V 2 bases short and J 9 bases short, with 10 bases between. The CDR3 region is CSARPGQSQYF. CDR3 DNA sequence: TGCAGTGCTAGACCGGGTCAGTCCCAGTACTTC.

A single count supports this clone. CDR3 nucleotides: TGTGCCAGCAGTGAACAGGGGGCAACCTACGAGCAGTACGTC. Translation: CASSEQGATYEQYV. The chain combines TRBV6-1 with TRBJ2-7; 8 bases are shared with TRBD1. Germline lookup yields CDR1 MNHNS and CDR2 SASEGT. The CDR3 has 14 amino acids. The J segment lost 2 bases and the V segment lost 2 bases, leaving 2 bases of the junction unmatched.

This chain uses TRBV5-1 with TRBJ1-1; 9 bases align to TRBD1. This CDR3 is 19 amino acids long. CDR1 is SGHRS, CDR2 YFSETQ, per germline. Trimming took 1 base from V and 3 from J; bases not matched to a gene: 16. The CDR3 region is CASSLPSSPQGAGYTEAFF. The CDR3, as DNA: TGCGCCAGCAGCTTGCCGAGCTCACCACAGGGGGCTGGCTACACTGAAGCTTTCTTT. Full variable domain (missing parts from reference TRBV5-1 and TRBJ1-1): KAGVTQTPRYLIKTRGQQVTLSCSPISGHRSVSWYQQTPGQGLQFLFEYFSETQRNKGNFPGRFSGRQFSNSRSEMNVSTLELGDSALYLCASSLPSSPQGAGYTEAFFGQGTRLTVV.

This clone was seen a single time. This chain connects TRBV19 to TRBJ2-5, with a tentative D call TRBD2 (6 bases). Germline V gives CDR1 LNHDA, CDR2 SQIVND (reference sequence). The CDR3 has 16 amino acids. Trimming removed 4 bases from V and 3 bases from J, with 18 bases in between. The DNA for the CDR3 is TGTGCCAGTAGTACCCGGACTGGCGGGGTTAAAGAGACCCAGTACTTC. Protein sequence: CASSTRTGGVKETQYF.

The chain links TRBV5-4 to TRBJ2-7; 8 bases align to TRBD2. This CDR3 has 15 amino acids. CDR1 is SGHNT and CDR2 is YYREEE in the germline V gene (reference sequence). V lost 1 base, J lost 0 bases, and 3 bases stayed unmatched. CDR3 protein: CASSLTGTSSYEQYV. DNA of the CDR3: TGTGCCAGCAGCTTGACCGGGACTAGCTCCTACGAGCAGTACGTC.

A few counts support this clone. The chain uses TRBV5-4 and TRBJ1-4; TRBD1 matches at 10 bases. This CDR3 has 14 amino acids. Germline V gives CDR1 SGHNT, CDR2 YYREEE (reference sequence). Unmatched junction bases numbered 5, after V lost 6 bases and J lost 6 bases. The CDR3 region is CASTDRGRDEKLFF. In nucleotides, the CDR3 is TGTGCCAGCACCGACAGGGGGCGGGATGAAAAACTGTTTTTT.

Regarding this clone: An end of the junction differs from the germline gene, which may be a read error. This chain uses TRBV29-1 with TRBJ1-2; no reliable D call. Germline V CDR1 and CDR2: SQVTM, ANQGSEA. The CDR3 length is 15 residues. DNA for the CDR3: TGCAGCGTTGAAGATCCCATTAAATGGTACTACGGCTACACCTTC. Residues: CSVEDPIKWYYGYTF.

The chain uses TRBV29-1 and TRBJ2-7; D remains ambiguous. V lost 1 base to trimming and J lost 6 bases, with 10 bases between them. The germline gives CDR1 SQVTM, CDR2 ANQGSEA. This CDR3 is built from 12 residues. The CDR3 nucleotides read TGCAGCGTTGAAGCCCGAGGCGGCGAGCAGTACGTC. Protein: CSVEARGGEQYV.

J is TRBJ1-4 and V is TRBV10-3; no clear D gene. This CDR3 spans 16 amino acids. Germline assignment: CDR1 ENHRY and CDR2 SYGVKD. Trimming cost V 0 bases and J 0 bases, with 8 bases left between them. Written as DNA, the CDR3 is TGTGCCATCAGTGAGTCGCGGATTGCAACTAATGAAAAACTGTTTTTT. Residues: CAISESRIATNEKLFF.

This sequence joins TRBV6-1 and TRBJ2-3; 9 bases map to TRBD2. V lost 10 bases to trimming and J lost 2 bases; unmatched junction nucleotides: 4. This CDR3 contains 13 residues. Germline assignment: CDR1 MNHNS and CDR2 SASEGT. CDR3 DNA: TGTGCCATCACGGGACTAGCCACAGATACGCAGTATTTT. Amino acids: CAITGLATDTQYF.

The rearrangement links TRBV14 to TRBJ2-5; maybe TRBD1 (5 bases). V was trimmed by 0 bases and J by 4 bases, leaving 18 bases between them. Germline values: CDR1 SGHDN, CDR2 FVKESK. This CDR3 is built from 17 residues. The CDR3 DNA follows: TGTGCCAGCAGCCAAGATATGGCAGGGTGGAACGGAGAGACCCAGTACTTC. The encoded protein is CASSQDMAGWNGETQYF.

The rearrangement links TRBV5-1 to TRBJ2-7, with D perhaps TRBD2 (6 bases). Trimming pared 2 bases from V and 2 bases from J, leaving 14 bases between. Germline CDR1 is SGHRS and CDR2 is YFSETQ. The CDR3 totals 15 residues. The DNA for the CDR3 is TGCGCCAGCAGCTTAGGGGTCGGGGGACCCTACGAGCAGTACTTC. It yields the protein CASSLGVGGPYEQYF. Based on the CDR3 plus reference TRBV5-1 and TRBJ2-7, the full variable domain is KAGVTQTPRYLIKTRGQQVTLSCSPISGHRSVSWYQQTPGQGLQFLFEYFSETQRNKGNFPGRFSGRQFSNSRSEMNVSTLELGDSALYLCASSLGVGGPYEQYFGPGTRLTVT.

The J gene is TRBJ2-7, the V gene TRBV4-1; tentative D call: TRBD2 (6 bases). The V gene lost 1 base and the J gene lost 0 bases, with 10 bases spanning the gap. The germline gives CDR1 MGHRA, CDR2 YSYEKL. The CDR3 contains 15 residues. The CDR3 protein is CASSQGSGGSYEQYF. In DNA form, the CDR3 reads TGCGCCAGCAGCCAAGGCTCCGGGGGCTCCTACGAGCAGTACTTC.

This clone was detected only a few times. V usage is TRBV6-6 and J usage is TRBJ2-3; D remains unclear. This CDR3 is built from 15 residues. CDR1 is MNHNY, CDR2 SVGAGI, per germline (reference sequence). Trimming cost V 5 bases and J 3 bases, with 15 bases left between them. The CDR3 DNA reads as TGTGCCAGCAGTCTTACCCGCCCTCGGACAGATACGCAGTATTTT. Translating it yields CASSLTRPRTDTQYF.